The 13 T cell receptor beta chains in this list originate from one sample, sequenced in a study of T cell changes during pregnancy in multiple sclerosis. Produced via immunoSEQ multiplex PCR; TCRdb's table is partial and in-frame only. This sample has 30,000 to 50,000 clones, with around nine tenths found just once. This specimen consisted of CD4+ T cells from peripheral blood mononuclear cells, obtained in the first trimester of pregnancy. All receptors come from a female donor in good health, enrolled as a control in a pregnancy study.

The chain links TRBV18 to TRBJ2-3, with TRBD2 identical over 8 bases. This CDR3 contains 17 residues. The trim removed 0 bases at V and 5 bases at J, leaving 10 bases unmatched. Germline values: CDR1 KGHSH, CDR2 LQKENI. This chain's CDR3 is CASSPPRAGGAKDTQYF. The CDR3 region has the DNA TGTGCCAGCTCACCACCCCGGGCCGGGGGGGCGAAAGATACGCAGTATTTT.

In this sample, this clone turned up once. The chain combines TRBV7-2 with TRBJ2-7; possible D gene TRBD1, 6 bases. The CDR3 has 13 residues. Germline V CDR1 and CDR2: SGHTA, FQGNSA. Deletions cut 1 base from V and 6 bases from J, with 10 bases between. CDR3 DNA sequence: TGTGCCAGCAGCTTAGAGCGAGGGGGCGAGCAGTACTTC. Translating it yields CASSLERGGEQYF.

The rearrangement uses TRBV29-1 and TRBJ2-5; 7 nucleotides line up with TRBD2. Per germline, CDR1 SQVTM and CDR2 ANQGSEA. The CDR3 is 13 amino acids. After removal of 8 bases from V and 7 bases from J, the junction contained 13 bases not matched to a gene. In nucleotides, the CDR3 is TGCAGCTCTCTGGGGGGGGGACGCGGGACCCAGTACTTC. It encodes CSSLGGGRGTQYF.

The chain employs TRBV29-1 and TRBJ2-3; tentative D call: TRBD2 (6 bases). V lost 5 bases and J lost 6, with 18 bases in between. The germline V gene encodes CDR1 SQVTM and CDR2 ANQGSEA. The CDR3 runs 14 residues. The CDR3 nucleotides are TGCAGCGTTCAGGACTATGCAGCATTGGATACGCAGTATTTT. It is translated as CSVQDYAALDTQYF.

The V call is TRBV5-4, the J call TRBJ2-6; TRBD1 matches at 7 bases. The CDR3 contains 13 residues. The germline CDR1 and CDR2 sequences are SGHNT and YYREEE (reference sequence). J was trimmed by 2 bases and V by 8 bases; bases with no gene match: 1. CDR3 amino acids: CASTGAGANVLTF. The DNA for the CDR3 is TGTGCCAGTACAGGGGCTGGGGCCAACGTCCTGACTTTC. Combining the CDR3 with reference TRBV5-4 and TRBJ2-6 gives the whole variable domain ETGVTQSPTHLIKTRGQQVTLRCSSQSGHNTVSWYQQALGQGPQFIFQYYREEENGRGNFPPRFSGLQFPNYSSELNVNALELDDSALYLCASTGAGANVLTFGAGSRLTVL.

The chain couples TRBV11-3 to TRBJ2-7; TRBD1 matches at 7 bases. Germline assignment: CDR1 SGHNT and CDR2 YENEEA. The CDR3 runs to 17 residues. V shed 5 bases, J shed 4 bases, and the junction held 17 bases outside the gene matches. The CDR3 is CASSQHPQGHRGYEQYF. The CDR3, as DNA: TGTGCCAGCAGCCAACATCCTCAGGGTCACAGGGGATACGAGCAGTACTTC.

V usage is TRBV7-2 and J usage is TRBJ1-5; tentatively, D is TRBD1 (6 bases). V lost 3 bases and J 0 bases, leaving 12 bases between the germline ends. The length of the CDR3 is 16 residues. CDR1 and CDR2 (germline): SGHTA, FQGNSA. The DNA for the CDR3 is TGTGCCAGCAGCTTCGACAGGCGAAATAGCAATCAGCCCCAGCATTTT. It specifies CASSFDRRNSNQPQHF.

The chain uses TRBV18 and TRBJ1-4; possible D gene TRBD1, 5 bases. This CDR3 spans 15 amino acids. CDR1 and CDR2 from the germline V gene are KGHSH and LQKENI. Trimming left V 5 bases short and J 4 bases short, with 14 bases between. CDR3 coding DNA: TGTGCCAGCTCATTACAGACAGCTTATAATGAAAAACTGTTTTTT. Protein: CASSLQTAYNEKLFF. The full variable domain, in which reference TRBV18 and TRBJ1-4 provide the parts outside the CDR3, is NAGVMQNPRHLVRRRGQEARLRCSPMKGHSHVYWYRQLPEEGLKFMVYLQKENIIDESGMPKERFSAEFPKEGPSILRIQQVVRGDSAAYFCASSLQTAYNEKLFFGSGTQLSVL.

The chain employs TRBV7-6 and TRBJ1-4, with 7 bases matching TRBD1. The CDR3 has 17 amino acids. In germline, CDR1 is SGHVS, CDR2 FNYEAQ. Germline trimming cut 0 bases from V and 1 base from J; bases unmatched to any gene: 5. The CDR3 reads CASSLAGTVRTNEKLFF. DNA for the CDR3: TGTGCCAGCAGCTTAGCCGGGACAGTCCGAACTAATGAAAAACTGTTTTTT.

The chain is built from TRBV5-1 and TRBJ2-1, with D possibly TRBD1 on 6 matching bases. CDR1 is SGHRS, CDR2 YFSETQ, per germline. Trimming removed 4 bases at V and 9 bases at J, with 14 bases between. The CDR3 is made up of 13 amino acids. CDR3 bases: TGCGCCAGCAGCGGGGGCCTGCAGGGTGAGCAGTTCTTC. It yields the protein CASSGGLQGEQFF.

This chain joins TRBV6-1 and TRBJ2-5, with D tentatively TRBD1 (5 bases). The V and J ends lost 6 bases and 1 base respectively, with 12 bases between them. The CDR3 runs 14 residues. The germline gives CDR1 MNHNS, CDR2 SASEGT. DNA for the CDR3: TGTGCCAGCAGAAAGACAGACCTCCAAGAGACCCAGTACTTC. Residues: CASRKTDLQETQYF.

This rearrangement joins TRBV28 to TRBJ1-2, with 7 bases that match TRBD1. V was clipped by 0 bases and J by 4 bases; unmatched bases: 8. Germline V lookup: CDR1 MDHEN, CDR2 SYDVKM. The CDR3 has 16 amino acids. The CDR3 loop is CASSLWAREGAYGYTF. Here the CDR3 DNA reads TGTGCCAGCAGTTTATGGGCCCGGGAGGGGGCCTATGGCTACACCTTC.

The chain couples TRBV5-6 to TRBJ2-5; D is possibly TRBD2 (5 bases). This CDR3 has 16 residues. Germline V gene data show CDR1 as SGHDT and CDR2 as YYEEEE. Trimming removed 1 base at V and 5 bases at J, with 18 bases between. As DNA, the CDR3 is TGTGCCAGCAGCTTGAACCTTCGTAACGGGGTTGAGACCCAGTACTTC. Translation: CASSLNLRNGVETQYF.